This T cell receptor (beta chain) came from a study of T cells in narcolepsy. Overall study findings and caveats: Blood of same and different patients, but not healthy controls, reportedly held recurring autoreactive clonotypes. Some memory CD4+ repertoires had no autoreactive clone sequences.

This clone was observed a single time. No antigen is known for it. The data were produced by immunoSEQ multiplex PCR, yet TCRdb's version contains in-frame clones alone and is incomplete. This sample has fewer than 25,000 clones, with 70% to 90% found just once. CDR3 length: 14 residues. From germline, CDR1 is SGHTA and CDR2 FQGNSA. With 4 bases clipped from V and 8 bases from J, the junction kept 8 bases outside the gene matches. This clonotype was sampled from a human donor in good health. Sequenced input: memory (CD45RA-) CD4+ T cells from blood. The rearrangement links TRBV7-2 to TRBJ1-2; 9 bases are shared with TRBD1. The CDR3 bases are TGTGCCAGCAGCTCGGGACAGGGCACGCAGGGCTACACCTTC. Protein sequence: CASSSGQGTQGYTF.